This T cell receptor beta chain stems from a study of T cell changes during pregnancy in multiple sclerosis. The V and J ends lost 6 bases and 8 bases respectively, with 28 bases between them. CDR1 and CDR2 (germline): MDHEN, SYDVKM. This CDR3 region has 17 residues. Assay used: immunoSEQ multiplex PCR; TCRdb lists only in-frame clones, some missing. This table has about 31,000 clones, approximately 88% appearing once. This clonotype originated in a female donor with multiple sclerosis, enrolled in a pregnancy study. This chain uses TRBV28 with TRBJ1-1, with a tentative D call TRBD1 (6 bases). The sequences come from CD8+ T cells from peripheral blood mononuclear cells, collected before pregnancy. CDR3 sequence reads: CASSPRGAMPYKHEAFF. In DNA form, the CDR3 reads TGTGCCAGCAGCCCCCGGGGGGCGATGCCCTACAAACACGAAGCTTTCTTT.